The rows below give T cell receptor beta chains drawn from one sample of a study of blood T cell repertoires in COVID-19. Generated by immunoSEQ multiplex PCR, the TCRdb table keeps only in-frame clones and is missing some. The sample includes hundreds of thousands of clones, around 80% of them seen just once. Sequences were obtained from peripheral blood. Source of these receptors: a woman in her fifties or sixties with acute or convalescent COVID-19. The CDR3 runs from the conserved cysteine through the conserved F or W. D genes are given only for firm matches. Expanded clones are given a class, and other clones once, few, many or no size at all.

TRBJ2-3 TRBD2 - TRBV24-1 TGTGCCACCAGTGATTTTGGAGGGAGGGCGACAGATACGCAGTATTTT CATSDFGGRATDTQYF
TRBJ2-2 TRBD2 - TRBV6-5 TGTGCCAGCAGTTGGGGACTAGCGGGACCTCAAGGGGAGCTGTTTTTT CASSWGLAGPQGELFF
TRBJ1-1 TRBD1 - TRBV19 TGTGCCAGTAGTAAATCATTCCGGGACAGGAACACTGAAGCTTTCTTT CASSKSFRDRNTEAFF
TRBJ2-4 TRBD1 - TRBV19 TGTGCCAGTAGTATAGAGACAGGGGGCTTGGGCATTCAGTACTTC CASSIETGGLGIQYF
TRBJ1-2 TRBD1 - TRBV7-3 TGTGCCAGCAGCTTGACAGGGGGCTCTGGCTACACCTTC CASSLTGGSGYTF
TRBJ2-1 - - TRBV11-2 TGTGCCAGCAGCTTCGGACTTACCTACAATGAGCAGTTCTTC CASSFGLTYNEQFF
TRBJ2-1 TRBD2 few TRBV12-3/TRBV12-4 TGTGCCAGCAGGGGACTAGCGGGAGTCGGAGAGATCTTC CASRGLAGVGEIF
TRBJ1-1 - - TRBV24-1 TGTGCCACCAGCGCGGGGATTGGGGGCACTGAAGCTTTCTTT CATSAGIGGTEAFF
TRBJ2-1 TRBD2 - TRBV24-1 TGTGCCACCTGCGAGGACCTAGCGGGAGGCTCAGGGTACAATGAGCAGTTCTTC CATCEDLAGGSGYNEQFF
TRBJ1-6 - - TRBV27 TGTGCCAGCAGTTTAACCGGTTTTGGGAGGCATAATTCACCCCTCCACTTT CASSLTGFGRHNSPLHF
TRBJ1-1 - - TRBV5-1 TGCGCCAGCAGCTTGAGGCAGGCGAACACTGAAGCTTTCTTT CASSLRQANTEAFF
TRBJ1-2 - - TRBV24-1 TGTGCCACCAGTGATCGACAGGATTATGGCTACACCTTC CATSDRQDYGYTF
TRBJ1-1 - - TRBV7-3 TGTGCCAGCAGCTTAGGGGGCCCGAACACTGAAGCTTTCTTT CASSLGGPNTEAFF
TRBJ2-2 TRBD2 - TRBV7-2 TGTGCCAGCAGCTTATCGACTAGCGGGCCCGCGAACACCGGGGAGCTGTTTTTT CASSLSTSGPANTGELFF
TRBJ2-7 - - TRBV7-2 TGTGCCAGCAGCCTCCGGGCAGGGGAGTACGAGCAGTACTTC CASSLRAGEYEQYF
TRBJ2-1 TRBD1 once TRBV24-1 TGTGCCACCAGTGATGACAGGGTCTACAATGAGCAGTTCTTC CATSDDRVYNEQFF
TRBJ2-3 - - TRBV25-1 TGTGCCAGCAGTAAAGCTAGGTCTTTGGCAGATACGCAGTATTTT CASSKARSLADTQYF
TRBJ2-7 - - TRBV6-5 TGTGCCAGCAGTTACTCGAGGGGGTGGTCCTACGAGCAGTACTTC CASSYSRGWSYEQYF
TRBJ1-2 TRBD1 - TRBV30 TGTGCCTGGAGTTTGACAGGGGGCTTCGTCTACACCTTC CAWSLTGGFVYTF
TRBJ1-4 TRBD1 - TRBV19 TGTGCCAGCAAATGGACAGGGGAGGAAAAACTGTTTTTT CASKWTGEEKLFF
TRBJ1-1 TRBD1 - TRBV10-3 TGTGCCATCAGGGGTGGACAGGGAAACACTGAAGCTTTCTTT CAIRGGQGNTEAFF
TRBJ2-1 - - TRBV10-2 TGCGCCAGCAGCCTGGGACTCCGCAATGAGCAGTTCTTC CASSLGLRNEQFF
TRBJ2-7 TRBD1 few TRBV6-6 TGTGCCAGCAGCATACTCGGACAGGGCTACGAGCAGTACTTC CASSILGQGYEQYF
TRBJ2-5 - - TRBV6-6 TGTGCCAGCAGTTACGGAGGGATCCAAGAGACCCAGTACTTC CASSYGGIQETQYF
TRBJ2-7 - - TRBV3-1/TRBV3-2 TGTGCCAGCAGCAAGGTACAGGGCGAGCAGTACTTC CASSKVQGEQYF
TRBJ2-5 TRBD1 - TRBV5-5 TGTGCCAGCAGCTGGGGGAAGCTGTCGACAGGGGGAGGAGAGACCCAGTACTTC CASSWGKLSTGGGETQYF